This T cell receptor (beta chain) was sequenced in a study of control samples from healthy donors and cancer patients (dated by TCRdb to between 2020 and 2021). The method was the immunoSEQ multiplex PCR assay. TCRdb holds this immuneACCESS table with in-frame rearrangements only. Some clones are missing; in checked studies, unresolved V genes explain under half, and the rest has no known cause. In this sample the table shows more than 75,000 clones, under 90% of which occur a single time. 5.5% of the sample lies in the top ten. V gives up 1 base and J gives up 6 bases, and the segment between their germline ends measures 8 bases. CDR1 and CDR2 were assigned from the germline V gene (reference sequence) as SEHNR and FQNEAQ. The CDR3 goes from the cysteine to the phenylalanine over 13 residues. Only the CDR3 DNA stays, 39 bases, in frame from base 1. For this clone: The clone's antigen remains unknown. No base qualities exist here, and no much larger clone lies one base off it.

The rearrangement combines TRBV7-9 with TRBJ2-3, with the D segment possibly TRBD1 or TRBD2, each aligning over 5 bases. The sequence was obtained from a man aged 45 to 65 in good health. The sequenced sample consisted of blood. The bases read TGTGCCAGCAGCTTAGGGGGGTTTGATACGCAGTATTTT. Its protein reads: CASSLGGFDTQYF. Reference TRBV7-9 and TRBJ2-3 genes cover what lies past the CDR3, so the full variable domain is DTGVSQNPRHKITKRGQNVTFRCDPISEHNRLYWYRQTLGQGPEFLTYFQNEAQLEKSRLLSDRFSAERPKGSFSTLEIQRTEQGDSAMYLCASSLGGFDTQYFGPGTRLTVL.